A single sample is the source of the 4 T cell receptor beta chains below, sequenced in a study of T cell repertoires in cytomegalovirus infection (dated by TCRdb to the late 2010s). These TCRs are of unknown antigen specificity. Reads for this sample came from an Illumina HiSeq 1500. The public reads were run again by TCRdb, first through fastp at Q25 and then through MiXCR, and only productive beta chains were kept. Each entry merges the rows of one CDR3 protein and shows their most common DNA and genes. In this sample the table shows 50,000 or so distinct CDR3 sequences, 20% to 25% of which occur a single time. Clones ranked in the top ten supply under 75% of the sample. Sample treatment or condition, as interpreted from the label and publication: in vitro stimulation with specific CMV peptide epitopes to enrich CMV-specific T cells. The sequencing used CD8+ T cells from cultured PBMCs, collected from culture after CMV antigen stimulation. Receptor source: a human donor in good health (CMV status not recorded). Some clones in this sample may be carry-over from other donors' samples.

This clonotype was seen at least ten times. J is TRBJ2-7 and V is TRBV19, with 9 bases fitting TRBD1. The ends lost 6 bases at V and 1 base at J; junction bases unmatched: 7. This CDR3 has 15 residues. From germline, CDR1 is LNHDA and CDR2 SQIVND (reference sequence). CDR3 residues: CASRGTGIGSYEQYF. In DNA form, the CDR3 reads TGTGCCAGTAGGGGGACAGGGATTGGGTCCTACGAGCAGTACTTC.

The chain carries TRBV15 and TRBJ2-2; 7 bases are a match to TRBD1. Germline loops: CDR1 LNHNV, CDR2 YYDKDF (reference sequence). The CDR3 runs to 14 residues. J was trimmed by 4 bases and V by 7 bases; bases with no gene match: 6. The CDR3 here is CATTPDRSTGELFF. The CDR3 bases are TGTGCCACCACCCCGGACAGGTCCACCGGGGAGCTGTTTTTT.

As DNA, the CDR3 is TGTGCCAGCAGCCACGGGAGCGGCCAAGAGACCCAGTACTTC. Amino acid sequence: CASSHGSGQETQYF. V is TRBV12-3 or TRBV12-4 and J is TRBJ2-5, with D maybe TRBD2 (6 bases). This CDR3 comprises 14 residues. V was pared by 6 bases and J by 1 base, with 12 bases between.

This clonotype was observed a handful of times. CDR3 sequence (DNA): TGTGCCAGCAGCTTCGGGAGGGGGACAGGGCCCGTTCAGCCCCAGCATTTT. It is translated as CASSFGRGTGPVQPQHF. The gene calls are TRBV7-4 and TRBJ1-5, with 9 bases identical to TRBD1. The CDR3 length is 17 residues. Germline lookup yields CDR1 SGHVT and CDR2 SQSDAQ. Trimming at V came to 3 bases and at J to 6 bases, leaving 12 bases not matched to a gene.